Described below is a single TCR beta chain sequence and its context. The CDR3 is 15 residues long. With 0 bases clipped from V and 8 bases from J, the junction kept 10 bases outside the gene matches. Looked up from germline, CDR1 is SQVTM and CDR2 is ANQGSEA. The data were obtained in a study of T-cell memory formation after mild COVID-19. TCRdb itself ran the 5' RACE reads through MiXCR, one entry per CDR3 protein. The data contain 350,000 to 450,000 distinct CDR3 sequences, around 18% of them seen just once; the ten biggest clones take up roughly 8.4%. Sequenced input: PBMCs or a T cell subset sorted from them (not recorded which). This TCR was sampled from an adult woman who had mild COVID-19 (a few samples of this study predate the infection). Cell type and time point are not known. This chain links TRBV29-1 with TRBJ1-2; the match to TRBD1 covers 9 bases. As DNA, the CDR3 is TGCAGCGTTGAAGAGGAAGGGACAGGGCTGGACGGCTACACCTTC. This sequence encodes CSVEEEGTGLDGYTF.